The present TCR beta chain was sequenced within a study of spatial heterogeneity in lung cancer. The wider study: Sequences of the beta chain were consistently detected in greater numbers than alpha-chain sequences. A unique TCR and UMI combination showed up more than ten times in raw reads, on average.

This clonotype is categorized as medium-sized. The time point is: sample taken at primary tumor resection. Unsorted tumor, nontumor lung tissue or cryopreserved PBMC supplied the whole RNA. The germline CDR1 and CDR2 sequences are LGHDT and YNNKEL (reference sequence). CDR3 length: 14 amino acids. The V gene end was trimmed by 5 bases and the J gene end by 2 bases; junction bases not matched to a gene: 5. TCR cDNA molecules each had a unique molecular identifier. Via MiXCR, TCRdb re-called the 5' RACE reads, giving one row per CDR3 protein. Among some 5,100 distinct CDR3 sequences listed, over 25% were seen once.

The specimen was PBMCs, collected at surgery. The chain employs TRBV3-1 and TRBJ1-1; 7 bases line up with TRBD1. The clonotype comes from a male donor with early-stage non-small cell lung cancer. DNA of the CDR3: TGTGCCAGCAGCGTCCGGGACAGTAACACTGAAGCTTTCTTT. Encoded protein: CASSVRDSNTEAFF.